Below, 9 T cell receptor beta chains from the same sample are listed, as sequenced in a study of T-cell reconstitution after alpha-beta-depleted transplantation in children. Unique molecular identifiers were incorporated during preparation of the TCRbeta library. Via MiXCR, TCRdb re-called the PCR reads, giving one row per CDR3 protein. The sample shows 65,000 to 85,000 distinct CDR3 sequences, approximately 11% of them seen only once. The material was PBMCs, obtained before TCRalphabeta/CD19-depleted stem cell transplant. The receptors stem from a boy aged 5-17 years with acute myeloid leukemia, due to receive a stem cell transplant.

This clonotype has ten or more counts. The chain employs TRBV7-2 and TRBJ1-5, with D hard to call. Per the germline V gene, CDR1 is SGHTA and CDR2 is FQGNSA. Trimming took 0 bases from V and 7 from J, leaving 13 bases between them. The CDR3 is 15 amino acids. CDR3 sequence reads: CASSLAAGKGQPQHF. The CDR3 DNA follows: TGTGCCAGCAGCTTAGCGGCCGGAAAGGGACAGCCCCAGCATTTT.

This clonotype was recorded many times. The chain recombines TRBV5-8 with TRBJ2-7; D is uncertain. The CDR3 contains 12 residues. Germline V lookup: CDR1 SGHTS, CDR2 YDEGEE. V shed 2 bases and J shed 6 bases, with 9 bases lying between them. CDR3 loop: CASSFPWSEQYF. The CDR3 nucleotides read TGTGCCAGCAGCTTTCCCTGGAGCGAGCAGTACTTC.

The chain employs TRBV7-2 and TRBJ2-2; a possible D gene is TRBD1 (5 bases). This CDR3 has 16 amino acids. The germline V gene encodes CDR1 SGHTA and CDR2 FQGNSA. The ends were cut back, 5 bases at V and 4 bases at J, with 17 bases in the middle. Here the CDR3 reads CASSPANLDSTGELFF. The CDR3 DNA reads TGTGCCAGCAGCCCGGCCAACCTTGACAGCACCGGGGAGCTGTTTTTT.

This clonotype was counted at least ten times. This chain's CDR3 is CASGYGTEQYF. CDR3 nucleotide sequence: TGTGCCAGCGGATATGGGACAGAGCAGTACTTC. The chain joins TRBV3-1 to TRBJ2-7; D perhaps matches TRBD1 (6 bases). This CDR3 is built from 11 residues. Germline-derived CDR1 and CDR2 are LGHDT and YNNKEL (reference sequence). The V end lost 8 bases, the J end lost 7 bases, and 12 bases lay between the germline ends.

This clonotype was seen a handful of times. The CDR3 sequence: CASSQDWENTEAFF. CDR3 nucleotide sequence: TGTGCCAGCAGCCAAGATTGGGAGAACACTGAAGCTTTCTTT. The rearrangement joins TRBV4-2 to TRBJ1-1; no reliable D call. The CDR3 length is 14 residues. Germline V lookup: CDR1 LGHNA, CDR2 YNFKEQ. V was shortened by 0 bases and J by 1 base, with 6 bases between the two germline ends.

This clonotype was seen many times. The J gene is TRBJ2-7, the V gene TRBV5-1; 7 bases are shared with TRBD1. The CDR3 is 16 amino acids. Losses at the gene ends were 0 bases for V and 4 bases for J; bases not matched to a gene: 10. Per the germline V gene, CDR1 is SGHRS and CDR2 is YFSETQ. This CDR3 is CASSLVPTGARYEQYF. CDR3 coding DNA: TGCGCCAGCAGCTTGGTACCTACAGGGGCCCGATACGAGCAGTACTTC.

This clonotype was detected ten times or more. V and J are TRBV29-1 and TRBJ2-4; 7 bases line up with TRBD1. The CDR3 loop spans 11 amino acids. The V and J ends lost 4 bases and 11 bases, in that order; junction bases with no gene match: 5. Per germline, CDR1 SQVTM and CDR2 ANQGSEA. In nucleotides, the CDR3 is TGCAGCGTTGGGGAAGGGACAGTTCAGTACTTC. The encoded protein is CSVGEGTVQYF.

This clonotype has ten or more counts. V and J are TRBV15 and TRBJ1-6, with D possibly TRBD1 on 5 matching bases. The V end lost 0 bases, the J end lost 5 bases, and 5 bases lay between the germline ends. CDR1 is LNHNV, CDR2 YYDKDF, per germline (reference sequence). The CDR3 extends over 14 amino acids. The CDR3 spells CATSREGHNSPLHF. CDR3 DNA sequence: TGTGCCACCAGCAGAGAGGGACATAATTCACCCCTCCACTTT.

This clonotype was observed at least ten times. In DNA, the CDR3 is TGTGCCACCAGTGATTTCGCGTCTGGACGTGGGGGCGAGCAGTTCTTC. The encoded protein is CATSDFASGRGGEQFF. The chain links TRBV24-1 to TRBJ2-1, with a tentative D call TRBD1 (6 bases). Trimming pared 1 base from V and 10 bases from J, leaving 19 bases between. The length of the CDR3 is 16 residues. Germline V gives CDR1 KGHDR, CDR2 SFDVKD.